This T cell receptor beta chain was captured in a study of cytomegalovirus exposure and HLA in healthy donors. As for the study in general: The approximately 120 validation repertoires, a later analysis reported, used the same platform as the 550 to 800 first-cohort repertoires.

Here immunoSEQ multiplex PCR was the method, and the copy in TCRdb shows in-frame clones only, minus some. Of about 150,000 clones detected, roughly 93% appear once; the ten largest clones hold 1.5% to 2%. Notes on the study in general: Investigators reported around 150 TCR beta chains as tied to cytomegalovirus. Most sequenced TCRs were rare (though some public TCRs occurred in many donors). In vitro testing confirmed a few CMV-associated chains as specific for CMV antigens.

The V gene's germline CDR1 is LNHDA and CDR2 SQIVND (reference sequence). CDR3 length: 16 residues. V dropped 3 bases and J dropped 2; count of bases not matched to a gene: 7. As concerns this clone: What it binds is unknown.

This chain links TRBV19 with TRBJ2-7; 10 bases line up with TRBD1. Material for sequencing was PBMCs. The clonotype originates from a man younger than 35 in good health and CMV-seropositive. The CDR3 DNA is TGTGCCAGTAGTATGGGGACAGGGGCCAATACCTACGAGCAGTACTTC. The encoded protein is CASSMGTGANTYEQYF.